This is a list of T cell receptor beta chains from one sample in a study of shared clonotypes between healthy human individuals. Assay: immunoSEQ multiplex PCR; the TCRdb copy retains only in-frame clones and omits some. In the table there are approximately 640,000 clones, less than 95% of which are singletons. Sequenced material: memory CD8+ T cells from PBMCs. The receptors were sampled from a man between 18 and 29 years old in good health. Some clones in this sample may be carry-over from other donors' samples. CDR3s leave out the opening cysteine and the closing phenylalanine or tryptophan. Each record gives: V gene, clone size, J gene, CDR3 protein. Part of the rows lack a size; the others show once, few, many or a class for expanded clones.

v_gene: TRBV2; abundance: .; j_gene: TRBJ2-3; CDR3aa: ASSERKEKNTDTQY
v_gene: TRBV4-2; abundance: .; j_gene: TRBJ2-3; CDR3aa: ASSQEPQGRRDEGVSDTQY
v_gene: TRBV21-1; abundance: once; j_gene: TRBJ2-2; CDR3aa: ASRPERGPGELF
v_gene: TRBV4-3; abundance: .; j_gene: TRBJ1-1; CDR3aa: ASSPNRGTEAF
v_gene: TRBV11-2; abundance: .; j_gene: TRBJ2-7; CDR3aa: ASSLDRWNEQY
v_gene: TRBV4-1; abundance: .; j_gene: TRBJ1-1; CDR3aa: ASSQGPGEGTEAF
v_gene: TRBV11-2; abundance: .; j_gene: TRBJ2-1; CDR3aa: ASSPVVREGYNEQF
v_gene: TRBV28; abundance: .; j_gene: TRBJ2-7; CDR3aa: ASSDRSDSHEQY
v_gene: TRBV30; abundance: .; j_gene: TRBJ2-1; CDR3aa: AWSVLSRAWMEQF
v_gene: TRBV7-9; abundance: .; j_gene: TRBJ1-2; CDR3aa: ASSSGFPNYGYT
v_gene: TRBV4-3; abundance: .; j_gene: TRBJ1-2; CDR3aa: ASSQSRALVRGYT
v_gene: TRBV7-3; abundance: .; j_gene: TRBJ2-1; CDR3aa: ASSLGLAGAYNEQF
v_gene: TRBV7-2; abundance: .; j_gene: TRBJ2-1; CDR3aa: ASSARTSGRGDEQF
v_gene: TRBV9; abundance: .; j_gene: TRBJ1-2; CDR3aa: ASSTTGGYGYT
v_gene: TRBV11-3; abundance: once; j_gene: TRBJ1-3; CDR3aa: ASSQTGISGNTIY
v_gene: TRBV7-3; abundance: .; j_gene: TRBJ1-1; CDR3aa: ASSPRQGWDTEAF
v_gene: TRBV25-1; abundance: .; j_gene: TRBJ2-5; CDR3aa: ASSESGFQTQY
v_gene: TRBV7-9; abundance: .; j_gene: TRBJ2-3; CDR3aa: ASSPRTISTDTQY
v_gene: TRBV6-5; abundance: .; j_gene: TRBJ2-3; CDR3aa: ASSYHPSVADTQY
v_gene: TRBV5-8; abundance: .; j_gene: TRBJ2-3; CDR3aa: ASSHLQLTDTQY
v_gene: TRBV7-9; abundance: .; j_gene: TRBJ1-2; CDR3aa: ASSPRQVSLHGYT
v_gene: TRBV6-6; abundance: .; j_gene: TRBJ2-1; CDR3aa: ASSPDYSYNEQF
v_gene: TRBV13; abundance: .; j_gene: TRBJ2-7; CDR3aa: ASSLDMDEQY
v_gene: TRBV11-2; abundance: once; j_gene: TRBJ2-7; CDR3aa: ASSQGLAREQY
v_gene: TRBV5-1; abundance: .; j_gene: TRBJ1-1; CDR3aa: ASSLGGNTEAF
v_gene: TRBV18; abundance: .; j_gene: TRBJ1-1; CDR3aa: ASSPTNFEAF
v_gene: TRBV9; abundance: once; j_gene: TRBJ2-7; CDR3aa: ASSVGSGSSYEQY
v_gene: TRBV9; abundance: .; j_gene: TRBJ1-4; CDR3aa: ASSDANRGKLF
v_gene: TRBV27; abundance: .; j_gene: TRBJ2-7; CDR3aa: ASSLYAGGSEQY
v_gene: TRBV28; abundance: few; j_gene: TRBJ1-5; CDR3aa: ASSRDREGNQPQH
v_gene: TRBV27; abundance: .; j_gene: TRBJ2-7; CDR3aa: ASSFTISGRFYEQY
v_gene: TRBV7-9; abundance: .; j_gene: TRBJ2-2; CDR3aa: ASSLTPGHSAGELF
v_gene: TRBV6-5; abundance: .; j_gene: TRBJ2-7; CDR3aa: ASRQGREQY
v_gene: TRBV21-1; abundance: .; j_gene: TRBJ1-2; CDR3aa: ARGRQGYT
v_gene: TRBV7-6; abundance: .; j_gene: TRBJ1-1; CDR3aa: ASSLGQGGYTEAF
v_gene: TRBV19; abundance: .; j_gene: TRBJ1-1; CDR3aa: ASSMDRVGTEAF
v_gene: TRBV19; abundance: .; j_gene: TRBJ2-1; CDR3aa: ASSEGLAGAYNEQF
v_gene: TRBV28; abundance: .; j_gene: TRBJ2-1; CDR3aa: ASQAVSSYNEQF
v_gene: TRBV20-1; abundance: .; j_gene: TRBJ2-7; CDR3aa: SPIMNEQY
v_gene: TRBV4-1; abundance: .; j_gene: TRBJ1-1; CDR3aa: ASSQEDTEAF
v_gene: TRBV9; abundance: .; j_gene: TRBJ2-2; CDR3aa: ASRGASSTGELF
v_gene: TRBV2; abundance: .; j_gene: TRBJ2-5; CDR3aa: ASFAGTSRGETQY
v_gene: TRBV6-5; abundance: .; j_gene: TRBJ2-5; CDR3aa: ASRDSQETQY
v_gene: TRBV5-4; abundance: .; j_gene: TRBJ2-7; CDR3aa: ASSLELAGPYEQY
v_gene: TRBV7-6; abundance: once; j_gene: TRBJ2-7; CDR3aa: ASSWLAGEVIHEQY
v_gene: TRBV2; abundance: .; j_gene: TRBJ1-2; CDR3aa: ASWVGFYGYT
v_gene: TRBV6-1; abundance: .; j_gene: TRBJ2-7; CDR3aa: ASRAGNYEQY
v_gene: TRBV12-5; abundance: once; j_gene: TRBJ1-5; CDR3aa: ASGLVREGGGQPQH
v_gene: TRBV19; abundance: .; j_gene: TRBJ2-7; CDR3aa: ATRAGRGSYEQY